The 16 T cell receptor beta chains below come from one sample, sequenced in a study of PD-1 blockade in mismatch repair-deficient tumors. Using immunoSEQ multiplex PCR, the repertoire was profiled, and TCRdb retains in-frame clones only, with some absent. The table records 50,000 or so clones, 77% of them present only once. The sample in question was PBMCs, obtained before pembrolizumab treatment. These receptors all come from an adult with mismatch repair-deficient cancer.

This sequence joins TRBV7-8 and TRBJ1-1; tentatively, D is TRBD1 (5 bases). V gave up 6 bases and J gave up 4 bases, with 18 bases separating them. The V gene's germline CDR1 is SGHVS and CDR2 FQNEAQ. This CDR3 contains 15 residues. The CDR3 sequence is CASRHGAAVGTEAFF. For the CDR3, the DNA is TGTGCCAGCAGACATGGGGCGGCGGTGGGCACTGAAGCTTTCTTT. The variable domain in full, completed from reference TRBV7-8 and TRBJ1-1, reads GAGVSQSPRYKVAKRGQDVALRCDPISGHVSLFWYQQALGQGPEFLTYFQNEAQLDKSGLPSDRFFAERPEGSVSTLKIQRTQQEDSAVYLCASRHGAAVGTEAFFGQGTRLTVV.

This clone was picked up a small number of times. The V call is TRBV7-2, the J call TRBJ1-3; the D gene is possibly TRBD1 (6 bases). This CDR3 contains 15 residues. V was pared by 5 bases and J by 2 bases, with 13 bases between. The germline CDR1 and CDR2 sequences are SGHTA and FQGNSA. CDR3 sequence (DNA): TGTGCCAGCAGCCTATCGACAGGCGCTGGAAACACCATATATTTT. As protein: CASSLSTGAGNTIYF.

The rearrangement joins TRBV18 to TRBJ2-7; 11 nucleotides line up with TRBD1. Germline CDR1 is KGHSH and CDR2 is LQKENI. This CDR3 comprises 17 residues. The trim removed 5 bases at V and 4 bases at J, leaving 13 bases unmatched. The CDR3 nucleotides read TGTGCCAGCTCATCAACCATTAGGGACAGGGGGTTATACGAGCAGTACTTC. Encoded protein: CASSSTIRDRGLYEQYF.

This rearrangement joins TRBV19 to TRBJ1-1; weak D call: TRBD1 (6 bases). CDR3 length equals 15 residues. Trimming stripped 5 bases from V and 5 bases from J, with 18 bases between. Germline CDR1 LNHDA, CDR2 SQIVND (reference sequence). For the CDR3, the DNA is TGTGCCAGTAGTCCCAGTTTGGGGGGGCCTACTGAAGCTTTCTTT. Translated, it gives CASSPSLGGPTEAFF. Looking up the rest from reference TRBV19 and TRBJ1-1 gives the full variable domain: DGGITQSPKYLFRKEGQNVTLSCEQNLNHDAMYWYRQDPGQGLRLIYYSQIVNDFQKGDIAEGYSVSREKKESFPLTVTSAQKNPTAFYLCASSPSLGGPTEAFFGQGTRLTVV.

V gene TRBV7-2 combines with J gene TRBJ2-1; D uncertain. This CDR3 region has 12 residues. Germline values: CDR1 SGHTA, CDR2 FQGNSA. V gave up 4 bases and J gave up 4 bases, with 5 bases separating them. CDR3 amino acids: CASSYRYNEQFF. The CDR3 nucleotides are TGTGCCAGCAGCTATCGGTACAATGAGCAGTTCTTC.

The chain combines TRBV19 with TRBJ2-3; the match to TRBD2 covers 16 bases. Germline CDR1 LNHDA, CDR2 SQIVND (reference sequence). J lost 3 bases, V lost 8 bases, and 11 bases had no gene match. This CDR3 has 18 residues. CDR3 bases: TGTGCCAGTGGAAAGGGACTAGCGGGAGGGCAGGCGACAGATACGCAGTATTTT. Protein sequence: CASGKGLAGGQATDTQYF.

The genes are TRBV5-1 and TRBJ2-7, with TRBD1 matching over 8 bases. Germline V gene sequence: CDR1 SGHRS, CDR2 YFSETQ. The CDR3 runs to 12 residues. V gave up 7 bases and J gave up 3 bases; unmatched junction bases: 3. The CDR3 loop is CASGTGNYEQYF. CDR3 bases: TGCGCCAGCGGGACAGGAAACTACGAGCAGTACTTC.

V gene TRBV5-1 combines with J gene TRBJ2-7; tentatively, D is TRBD2 (6 bases). CDR1 is SGHRS and CDR2 is YFSETQ in the germline V gene. The CDR3 is 14 amino acids. The V end was cut by 4 bases, the J end by 3 bases, with 14 bases between. The CDR3 DNA is TGCGCCAGCAGCAACGCGGGATCCGGCTACGAGCAGTACTTC. Its translation is CASSNAGSGYEQYF.

This clone was seen only once. This chain joins TRBV7-2 and TRBJ2-3, with D hard to call. Germline V gene data show CDR1 as SGHTA and CDR2 as FQGNSA. V was clipped by 5 bases and J by 0 bases, with 12 bases between them. The CDR3 consists of 15 residues. CDR3 loop: CASSRSVRSTDTQYF. CDR3 sequence (DNA): TGTGCCAGCAGCCGTTCCGTCCGTAGCACAGATACGCAGTATTTT.

This chain links TRBV5-4 with TRBJ2-7; 12 bases are a match to TRBD2. The V and J ends lost 6 bases and 0 bases, in that order; junction bases with no gene match: 13. This CDR3 region has 18 residues. The germline V gene encodes CDR1 SGHNT and CDR2 YYREEE (reference sequence). The CDR3 nucleotides read TGTGCCAGCACCTCACTACTAGCGGGAGGACTTAGCTCCTACGAGCAGTACTTC. Its translation: CASTSLLAGGLSSYEQYF.

This clone was counted between two and nine times. The rearrangement links TRBV2 to TRBJ2-2; perhaps TRBD1 as D (6 bases). V lost 9 bases and J lost 3, with 11 bases in between. The CDR3 is 13 residues long. The germline CDR1 and CDR2 sequences are SNHLY and FYNNEI. CDR3 sequence (DNA): TGTGCCAGAAGACAGGAATACACCGGGGAGCTGTTTTTT. Amino acids: CARRQEYTGELFF.

The gene calls are TRBV2 and TRBJ2-5; the D call may be TRBD1 or TRBD2 (5 bases each). The CDR3 is 14 amino acids. The V end lost 9 bases, the J end lost 5 bases, and 19 bases lay between the germline ends. The germline gives CDR1 SNHLY, CDR2 FYNNEI. The CDR3 reads CARTATPGGETQYF. The CDR3, as DNA: TGTGCCAGGACAGCCACCCCCGGCGGGGAGACCCAGTACTTC.

This clone has just a few counts. The CDR3 sequence: CASSLNTLPNTEAFF. The CDR3 DNA reads as TGTGCCAGCAGCTTAAACACGCTACCGAACACTGAAGCTTTCTTT. The chain carries TRBV9 and TRBJ1-1; the D is unclear. Germline CDR1 and CDR2: SGDLS and YYNGEE. CDR3 size: 15 residues. V was shortened by 4 bases and J by 1 base, with 14 bases between the two germline ends.

This chain uses TRBV13 with TRBJ1-2; D remains unclear. Trimming removed 0 bases from V and 4 bases from J, with 9 bases in between. This CDR3 region has 14 residues. Germline V gene sequence: CDR1 PRHDT, CDR2 FYEKMQ (reference sequence). CDR3: CASSLGVKSYGYTF. CDR3 DNA sequence: TGTGCCAGCAGCTTAGGCGTCAAATCCTATGGCTACACCTTC.

The chain joins TRBV4-1 to TRBJ1-2; D is perhaps TRBD1 (6 bases). Germline assignment: CDR1 MGHRA and CDR2 YSYEKL. V dropped 0 bases and J dropped 4 bases, with 24 bases sitting between them. The CDR3 is made up of 19 amino acids. CDR3 amino acids: CASSQDRDGDRGGLYGYTF. CDR3 bases: TGCGCCAGCAGCCAAGATCGTGATGGGGATAGGGGGGGGCTCTATGGCTACACCTTC.

This chain links TRBV7-2 with TRBJ2-1; no definite D call. This CDR3 has 15 residues. The germline V and J ends were trimmed by 3 bases and 2 bases, with 11 bases remaining between them. Germline V gene lookup returns CDR1 SGHTA and CDR2 FQGNSA. CDR3 nucleotide sequence: TGTGCCAGCAGCTTCCTATTCGCCACCTACAATGAGCAGTTCTTC. It specifies CASSFLFATYNEQFF.